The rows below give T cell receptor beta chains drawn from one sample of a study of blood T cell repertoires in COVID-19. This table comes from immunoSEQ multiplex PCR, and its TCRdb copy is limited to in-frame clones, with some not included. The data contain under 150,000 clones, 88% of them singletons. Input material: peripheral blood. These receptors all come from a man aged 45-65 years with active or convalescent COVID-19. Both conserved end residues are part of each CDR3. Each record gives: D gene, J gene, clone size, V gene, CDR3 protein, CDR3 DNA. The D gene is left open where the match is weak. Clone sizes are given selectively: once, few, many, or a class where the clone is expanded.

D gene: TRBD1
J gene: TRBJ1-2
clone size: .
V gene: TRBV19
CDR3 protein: CASRGDSLNYGYTF
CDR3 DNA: TGTGCCAGTAGGGGGGACAGCCTCAACTATGGCTACACCTTC

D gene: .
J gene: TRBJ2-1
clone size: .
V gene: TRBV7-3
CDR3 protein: CASSPLVGSYNEQFF
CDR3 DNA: TGTGCCAGCAGCCCACTAGTGGGGTCCTACAATGAGCAGTTCTTC

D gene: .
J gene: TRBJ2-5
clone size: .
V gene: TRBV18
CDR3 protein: CASSPTGQTHRETQYF
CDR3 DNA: TGTGCCAGCTCACCCACGGGACAAACCCATCGGGAGACCCAGTACTTC

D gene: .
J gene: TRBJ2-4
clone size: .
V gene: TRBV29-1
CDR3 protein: CSGGADNIQYF
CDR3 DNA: TGCTCAGGAGGGGCGGATAACATTCAGTACTTC

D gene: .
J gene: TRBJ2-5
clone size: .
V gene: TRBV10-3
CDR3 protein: CAISESFGGRETQYF
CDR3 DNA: TGTGCCATCAGTGAGTCATTTGGGGGGAGAGAGACCCAGTACTTC

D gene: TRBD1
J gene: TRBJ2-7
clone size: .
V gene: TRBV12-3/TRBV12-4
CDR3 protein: CASTADREREQYF
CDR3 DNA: TGTGCCAGCACCGCGGACAGGGAGAGGGAGCAGTACTTC

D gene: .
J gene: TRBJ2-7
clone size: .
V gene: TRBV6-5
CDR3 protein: CASSYSARAYEQYF
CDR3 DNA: TGTGCCAGCAGTTACTCGGCCAGGGCCTACGAGCAGTACTTC

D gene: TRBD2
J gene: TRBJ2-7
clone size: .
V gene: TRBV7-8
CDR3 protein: CASSLSPSGSYEQYF
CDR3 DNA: TGTGCCAGCAGCTTAAGTCCTAGCGGGAGCTACGAGCAGTACTTC

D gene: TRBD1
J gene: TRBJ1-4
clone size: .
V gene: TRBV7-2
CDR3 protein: CASSLVGQGATNEKLFF
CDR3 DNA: TGTGCCAGCAGCTTAGTGGGTCAGGGGGCAACTAATGAAAAACTGTTTTTT

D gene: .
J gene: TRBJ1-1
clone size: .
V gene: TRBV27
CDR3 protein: CASIGLQENTEAFF
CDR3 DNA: TGTGCCAGCATTGGACTTCAGGAGAACACTGAAGCTTTCTTT

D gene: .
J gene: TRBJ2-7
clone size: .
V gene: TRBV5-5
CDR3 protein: CASSLRPGSYEQYF
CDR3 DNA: TGTGCCAGCAGCTTGCGTCCCGGGTCCTACGAGCAGTACTTC

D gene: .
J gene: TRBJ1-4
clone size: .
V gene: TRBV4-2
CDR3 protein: CASSLAGGNEKLFF
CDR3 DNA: TGTGCCAGCAGCCTCGCCGGGGGTAATGAAAAACTGTTTTTT

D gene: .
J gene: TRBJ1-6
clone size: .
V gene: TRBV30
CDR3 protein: CAWSRQSNNSPLHF
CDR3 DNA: TGTGCCTGGAGCAGACAGAGCAATAATTCACCCCTCCACTTT

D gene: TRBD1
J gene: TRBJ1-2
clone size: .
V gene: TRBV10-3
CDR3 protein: CAISEAGTGANYGYTF
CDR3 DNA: TGTGCCATCAGTGAGGCGGGGACAGGGGCTAACTATGGCTACACCTTC

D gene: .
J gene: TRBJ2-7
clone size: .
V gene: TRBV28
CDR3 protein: CASSLLGAYYEQYF
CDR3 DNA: TGTGCCAGCAGTTTATTGGGAGCTTACTACGAGCAGTACTTC

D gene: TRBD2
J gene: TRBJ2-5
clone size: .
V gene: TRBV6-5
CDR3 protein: CASSGLAAQETQYF
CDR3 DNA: TGTGCCAGCAGCGGACTAGCGGCCCAAGAGACCCAGTACTTC

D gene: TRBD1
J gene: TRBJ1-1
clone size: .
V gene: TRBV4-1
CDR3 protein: CASSPGQGRNTEAFF
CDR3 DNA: TGCGCCAGCAGCCCAGGACAGGGGCGGAACACTGAAGCTTTCTTT

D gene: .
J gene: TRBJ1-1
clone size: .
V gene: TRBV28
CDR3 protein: CASSLTDMNTEAFF
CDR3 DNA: TGTGCCAGCAGTCTCACAGACATGAACACTGAAGCTTTCTTT

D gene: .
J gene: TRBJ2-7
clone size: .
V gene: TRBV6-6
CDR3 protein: CASSFATGYEQYF
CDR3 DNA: TGTGCCAGCAGTTTCGCGACAGGCTACGAGCAGTACTTC

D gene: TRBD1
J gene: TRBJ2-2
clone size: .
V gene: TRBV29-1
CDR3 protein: CSVDRGRTGELFF
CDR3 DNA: TGCAGCGTCGACAGGGGTCGAACCGGGGAGCTGTTTTTT

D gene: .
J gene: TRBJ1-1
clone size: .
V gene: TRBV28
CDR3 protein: CASTGGAGMNTEAFF
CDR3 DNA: TGTGCCAGCACAGGAGGGGCAGGGATGAACACTGAAGCTTTCTTT

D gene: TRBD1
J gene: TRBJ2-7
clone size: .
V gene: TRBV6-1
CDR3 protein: CASSGASRGRGYEQYF
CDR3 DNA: TGTGCCAGCAGTGGGGCCTCGAGGGGGCGAGGGTACGAGCAGTACTTC

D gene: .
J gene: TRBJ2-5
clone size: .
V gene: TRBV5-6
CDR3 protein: CASSLSSAQYF
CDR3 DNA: TGTGCCAGCAGCTTAAGTTCGGCCCAGTACTTC

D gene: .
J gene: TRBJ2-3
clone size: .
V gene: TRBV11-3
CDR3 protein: CASRDSRTDTQYF
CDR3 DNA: TGTGCCAGCCGCGACAGCCGCACAGATACGCAGTATTTT

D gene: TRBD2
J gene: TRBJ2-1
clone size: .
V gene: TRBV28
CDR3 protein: CASGGLAGAREQFF
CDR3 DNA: TGTGCCAGCGGGGGGCTAGCGGGAGCCCGGGAGCAGTTCTTC

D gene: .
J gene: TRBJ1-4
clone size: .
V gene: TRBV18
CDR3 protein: CASSPMGMNNEKLFF
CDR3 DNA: TGTGCCAGCTCACCAATGGGCATGAATAATGAAAAACTGTTTTTT

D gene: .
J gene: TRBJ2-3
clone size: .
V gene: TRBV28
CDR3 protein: CASSLNTGSTDTQYF
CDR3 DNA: TGTGCCAGCAGCCTTAATACAGGGAGCACAGATACGCAGTATTTT

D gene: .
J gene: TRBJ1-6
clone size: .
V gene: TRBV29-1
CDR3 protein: CSPLGDYENSPLHF
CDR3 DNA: TGCAGCCCATTAGGGGACTACGAAAATTCACCCCTCCACTTT

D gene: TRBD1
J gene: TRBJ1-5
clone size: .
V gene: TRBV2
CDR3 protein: CASRPGQVGNQPQHF
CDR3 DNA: TGTGCCAGCAGGCCGGGACAGGTGGGCAATCAGCCCCAGCATTTT

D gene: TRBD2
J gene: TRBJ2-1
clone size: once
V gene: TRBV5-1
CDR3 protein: CASASGRRYNEQFF
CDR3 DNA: TGCGCCAGCGCTAGCGGGAGGCGCTACAATGAGCAGTTCTTC

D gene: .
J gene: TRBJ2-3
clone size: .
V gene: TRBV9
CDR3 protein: CASSERGSGVGTDTQYF
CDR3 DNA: TGTGCCAGCAGCGAGAGGGGGAGCGGAGTGGGCACAGATACGCAGTATTTT

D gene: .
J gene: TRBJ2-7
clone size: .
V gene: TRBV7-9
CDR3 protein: CASEDRQLSYEQYF
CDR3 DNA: TGTGCCAGCGAGGACAGACAACTCTCCTACGAGCAGTACTTC

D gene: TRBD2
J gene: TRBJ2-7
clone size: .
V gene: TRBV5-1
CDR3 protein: CASSWEGEAGVGEQYF
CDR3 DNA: TGCGCCAGCAGCTGGGAGGGGGAAGCGGGAGTAGGCGAGCAGTACTTC

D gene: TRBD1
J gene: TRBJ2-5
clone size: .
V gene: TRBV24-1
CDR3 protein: CATSDLQTGGGRETQYF
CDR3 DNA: TGTGCCACCAGTGATTTGCAGACAGGGGGCGGTCGGGAGACCCAGTACTTC

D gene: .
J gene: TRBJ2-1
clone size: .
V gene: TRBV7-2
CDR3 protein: CASSLASSGAYNEQFF
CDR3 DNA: TGTGCCAGCAGCTTAGCCTCCAGCGGAGCCTACAATGAGCAGTTCTTC

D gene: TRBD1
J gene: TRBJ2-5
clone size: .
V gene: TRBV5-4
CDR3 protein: CASSRGQGQETQYF
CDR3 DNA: TGTGCCAGCAGCCGGGGACAGGGACAAGAGACCCAGTACTTC

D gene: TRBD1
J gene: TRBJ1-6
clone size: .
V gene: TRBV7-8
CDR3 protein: CASRRQGASYNSPLHF
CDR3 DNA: TGTGCCAGCAGACGACAGGGGGCATCCTATAATTCACCCCTCCACTTT

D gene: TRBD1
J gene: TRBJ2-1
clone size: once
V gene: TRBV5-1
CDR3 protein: CASSLEFTGGWDEQFF
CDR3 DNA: TGCGCCAGCAGCTTGGAGTTCACAGGGGGCTGGGATGAGCAGTTCTTC

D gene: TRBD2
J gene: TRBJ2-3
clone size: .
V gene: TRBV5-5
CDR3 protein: CASSSGTSGSTDTQYF
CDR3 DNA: TGTGCCAGCAGCTCGGGGACTAGCGGGAGCACAGATACGCAGTATTTT

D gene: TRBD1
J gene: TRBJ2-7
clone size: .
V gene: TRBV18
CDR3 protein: CASSLIQGAGEQYF
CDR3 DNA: TGTGCCAGCTCACTCATACAGGGGGCAGGCGAGCAGTACTTC

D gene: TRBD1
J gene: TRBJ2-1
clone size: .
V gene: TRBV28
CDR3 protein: CASSSPGTGGFNEQFF
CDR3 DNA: TGTGCCAGCAGTTCACCCGGGACAGGGGGCTTCAATGAGCAGTTCTTC

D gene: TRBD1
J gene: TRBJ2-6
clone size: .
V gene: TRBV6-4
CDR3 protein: CASSAMTGGNSGANVLTF
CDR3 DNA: TGTGCCAGCAGTGCAATGACAGGGGGCAATTCTGGGGCCAACGTCCTGACTTTC

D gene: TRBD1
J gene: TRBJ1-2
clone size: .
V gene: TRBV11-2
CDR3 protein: CASSLQGANYGYTF
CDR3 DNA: TGTGCCAGCAGCTTGCAGGGGGCTAACTATGGCTACACCTTC

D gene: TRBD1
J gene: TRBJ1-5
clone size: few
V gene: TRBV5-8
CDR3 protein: CASSVRDRVPVGNQPQHF
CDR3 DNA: TGTGCCAGCAGCGTACGGGACAGGGTGCCGGTGGGCAATCAGCCCCAGCATTTT

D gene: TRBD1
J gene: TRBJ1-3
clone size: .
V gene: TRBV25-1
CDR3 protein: CASRGQGVGNTIYF
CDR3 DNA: TGTGCCAGCAGGGGACAGGGTGTTGGAAACACCATATATTTT